The 3 T cell receptor beta chains reported below all come from one sample, sequenced in a study of blood T cell repertoires in COVID-19 (dated by TCRdb to 2019 to 2021). Libraries came from the immunoSEQ multiplex PCR assay. Sourced from immuneACCESS, this table was stored by TCRdb with only in-frame sequences that have V and J called. A share of the clones is absent; for the studies checked, an unresolved V gene accounts for under half, and the remainder has no known explanation. The sample records more than 200,000 clones, 83% of which are singletons. The ten largest account for about 2.5% of the sample. The specimen was peripheral blood. Every receptor here comes from a woman in her 40s with active or convalescent COVID-19.

The CDR3 bases are TGTGCCAGCAGTTTTTCAGGGTCATTAGAGACCCAGTACTTC. Translation: CASSFSGSLETQYF. The J gene is TRBJ2-5, the V gene TRBV27, with D possibly TRBD1 on 5 matching bases. Germline lookup yields CDR1 MNHEY and CDR2 SMNVEV (reference sequence). The V end lost 3 bases, the J end lost 4 bases, and 12 bases lay between the germline ends. The CDR3 is made up of 14 amino acids.

V is TRBV28 and J is TRBJ2-3; no clear D gene. In germline, CDR1 is MDHEN, CDR2 SYDVKM. The V gene lost 8 bases and the J gene lost 6 bases, with 18 bases spanning the gap. The CDR3 is 14 amino acids. CDR3 region: CASRLDPSRDTQYF. The CDR3 bases are TGTGCCAGCCGGCTCGACCCGTCCAGGGATACGCAGTATTTT.

The chain combines TRBV29-1 with TRBJ2-7; 10 bases match TRBD1. With 4 bases clipped from V and 5 bases from J, the junction kept 2 bases outside the gene matches. The germline V gene has CDR1 SQVTM and CDR2 ANQGSEA. CDR3 length: 12 amino acids. The CDR3 DNA follows: TGCAGCGTTGGGGACAGGGGACACGAGCAGTACTTC. It translates to CSVGDRGHEQYF.